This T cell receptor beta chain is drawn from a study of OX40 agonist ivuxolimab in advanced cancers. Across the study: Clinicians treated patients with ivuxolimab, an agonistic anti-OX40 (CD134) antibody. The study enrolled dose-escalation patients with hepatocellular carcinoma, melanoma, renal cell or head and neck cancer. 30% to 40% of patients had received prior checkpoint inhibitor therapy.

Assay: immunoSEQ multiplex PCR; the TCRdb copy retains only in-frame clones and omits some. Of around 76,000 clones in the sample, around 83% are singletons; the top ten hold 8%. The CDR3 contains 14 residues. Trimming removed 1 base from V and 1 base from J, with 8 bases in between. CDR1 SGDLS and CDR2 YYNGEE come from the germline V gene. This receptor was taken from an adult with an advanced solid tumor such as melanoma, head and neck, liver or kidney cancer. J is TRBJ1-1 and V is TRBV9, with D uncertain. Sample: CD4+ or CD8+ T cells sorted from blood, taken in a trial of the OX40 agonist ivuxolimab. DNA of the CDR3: TGTGCCAGCAGCGTAACTGCAGGGAACACTGAAGCTTTCTTT. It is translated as CASSVTAGNTEAFF.